The source of this T cell receptor (beta chain) is a study of blood T cells in healthy people across ages. General study findings and limits: Naive and antigen-experienced cells could not be conclusively compared, given unsorted PBMCs. Per-million-T-cell TCR beta diversity fell roughly linearly with age. Strongly correlated with naive T cell percentage was TCR beta diversity.

This CDR3 is 15 amino acids long. The authors ran a second PCR of roughly 6 to 12 cycles using a sample-barcoded 5' primer and a J-beta primer mix. TCRdb fed the 5' RACE reads into MiXCR, producing one record per CDR3 protein. This sample has about 320,000 distinct CDR3 sequences, with 25% to 30% found just once. Per individual sample, total RNA of at least 5.5 micrograms was extracted. This clonotype was picked up a small number of times. Its matching antigen is unknown. This clonotype was sampled from a woman aged 70-85 years in good health. Sequenced input: blood. The chain combines TRBV12-3 or TRBV12-4 with TRBJ2-5; TRBD2 agrees at 8 bases. TRBJ2-1 matches the DNA end more closely, so the J call is doubtful. CDR3 sequence (DNA): TGTGCCAGTACGACCAGAACTAGCGGTTACAATGAGCAGTTCTTC. Amino acid sequence: CASTTRTSGYNEQFF.